The subject of this entry is one T cell receptor beta chain. The sample comes from a study of identical twins. Between the trimmed V and J ends, which lost 3 bases and 0 bases, there was a span of 7 bases. Germline V gives CDR1 KGHSH, CDR2 LQKENI. The CDR3 runs 14 residues. TCRdb passed the 5' RACE reads through MiXCR, listing each CDR3 protein once. The sample lists 350,000 or so distinct CDR3 sequences, around 9% occurring once. This receptor was taken from a woman aged 50 to 60 in good health. Sequenced: naive T cells sorted from blood. J is TRBJ2-3 and V is TRBV18; D is possibly TRBD2 (5 bases). The CDR3 coding sequence is TGTGCCAGCTCACCCCGCGGGAGCACAGATACGCAGTATTTT. The encoded protein is CASSPRGSTDTQYF.